Each of the 14 T cell receptor beta chains below was sequenced from the same sample in a study of technical replicates of blood from several donors. Some clones are missing from TCRdb's copy, which holds only in-frame ones; the method was immunoSEQ multiplex PCR. Of under 90,000 clones in the sample, 98% were seen once. The sequenced sample was T cells isolated from PBMCs. The receptor source for this set is a human donor in good health.

This sequence joins TRBV15 and TRBJ2-7, with D perhaps matching TRBD1 (5 bases). V was trimmed by 2 bases and J by 2 bases, leaving 10 bases between them. This CDR3 region has 14 residues. Germline V gene sequence: CDR1 LNHNV, CDR2 YYDKDF (reference sequence). The CDR3, as DNA: TGTGCCACCAGCAGACAGGGTAGGACCTACGAGCAGTACTTC. This codes for CATSRQGRTYEQYF.

V and J are TRBV5-6 and TRBJ1-4, with D unresolved. CDR3 size: 14 residues. Germline CDR1 SGHDT, CDR2 YYEEEE. Trimming shortened V by 6 bases and J by 7 bases, and 16 bases separated the two germline ends. The CDR3 protein is CASTPLGGTEKLFF. The CDR3 coding sequence is TGTGCCAGCACCCCCCTAGGTGGAACTGAAAAACTGTTTTTT. The complete variable domain, with remaining parts taken from reference TRBV5-6 and TRBJ1-4, reads DAGVTQSPTHLIKTRGQQVTLRCSPKSGHDTVSWYQQALGQGPQFIFQYYEEEERQRGNFPDRFSGHQFPNYSSELNVNALLLGDSALYLCASTPLGGTEKLFFGSGTQLSVL.

The V gene is TRBV19, the J gene TRBJ1-1, with D possibly being TRBD1 (5 bases). Between the trimmed V and J ends, which lost 7 bases and 1 base, there was a span of 13 bases. The CDR3 covers 14 residues. The germline CDR1 and CDR2 sequences are LNHDA and SQIVND (reference sequence). CDR3 coding DNA: TGTGCCAGTATTGGCGGGGCGGCGAACACTGAAGCTTTCTTT. It specifies CASIGGAANTEAFF.

The CDR3 nucleotides are TGTGCCAGCAGTGAAGCCATGGGCCTTATAGCGGGAGGGCACAATGAGCAGTTCTTC. It encodes CASSEAMGLIAGGHNEQFF. This chain joins TRBV6-1 and TRBJ2-1, with 11 bases fitting TRBD2. CDR3 length equals 19 residues. V lost 0 bases, J lost 5 bases, and 12 bases stayed unmatched. CDR1 and CDR2 from the germline V gene are MNHNS and SASEGT.

The DNA for the CDR3 is TGCGCCAGCAGCACGGGACAGTTAGATACGCAGTATTTT. Encoded protein: CASSTGQLDTQYF. The V and J genes are TRBV5-1 and TRBJ2-3, with TRBD1 matching over 7 bases. The germline V gene has CDR1 SGHRS and CDR2 YFSETQ. The V gene end was trimmed by 4 bases and the J gene end by 5 bases; junction bases not matched to a gene: 4. The CDR3 consists of 13 residues. Full variable domain (rest looked up from reference TRBV5-1 and TRBJ2-3): KAGVTQTPRYLIKTRGQQVTLSCSPISGHRSVSWYQQTPGQGLQFLFEYFSETQRNKGNFPGRFSGRQFSNSRSEMNVSTLELGDSALYLCASSTGQLDTQYFGPGTRLTVL.

This chain uses TRBV19 with TRBJ2-3, with TRBD2 matching over 10 bases. J lost 4 bases, V lost 2 bases, and 9 bases had no gene match. Germline V gene data show CDR1 as LNHDA and CDR2 as SQIVND (reference sequence). The CDR3 spans 17 residues. CDR3 nucleotides: TGTGCCAGTAGTATAATAAGGCTAGCGGGAGAACCAGATACGCAGTATTTT. Its translation is CASSIIRLAGEPDTQYF.

This clone was found once. The chain recombines TRBV19 with TRBJ2-5; no firm D call. From germline, CDR1 is LNHDA and CDR2 SQIVND (reference sequence). The CDR3 sequence is 11 residues long. Trimming removed 6 bases at V and 4 bases at J, with 6 bases between. CDR3 DNA sequence: TGTGCCAGTAGCGGGTCAGAGACCCAGTACTTC. This encodes CASSGSETQYF.

The J gene is TRBJ1-1, the V gene TRBV28; 9 bases map to TRBD1. J gave up 0 bases and V 5 bases, and 1 base lay outside the gene matches. CDR1 and CDR2 (germline): MDHEN, SYDVKM. This CDR3 has 14 amino acids. The DNA of the CDR3 is TGTGCCAGCAGTCGGGACAGGGTGAACACTGAAGCTTTCTTT. This translates into CASSRDRVNTEAFF.

The genes are TRBV10-3 and TRBJ2-2; tentative D call: TRBD1 (6 bases). Germline V CDR1 and CDR2: ENHRY, SYGVKD. The CDR3 totals 14 residues. Trimming removed 9 bases from V and 7 bases from J, with 18 bases in between. The CDR3 protein is CAIAGQFSGGELFF. The CDR3 coding sequence is TGTGCCATTGCTGGACAGTTTTCGGGCGGGGAGCTGTTTTTT.

This clone was seen once. The chain links TRBV5-1 to TRBJ2-7; 9 bases map to TRBD2. Germline loops: CDR1 SGHRS, CDR2 YFSETQ. Trimming cost V 4 bases and J 5 bases; bases outside gene matches: 10. This CDR3 spans 15 amino acids. The CDR3 nucleotides are TGCGCCAGCAGCCCCGGGGTAGCGGGGGTGAACGAGCAGTACTTC. Protein sequence: CASSPGVAGVNEQYF.

This clone was seen only once. This rearrangement joins TRBV18 to TRBJ1-2; D gene uncertain. Germline V gene sequence: CDR1 KGHSH, CDR2 LQKENI. The ends were cut back, 2 bases at V and 4 bases at J, with 11 bases in the middle. CDR3 length: 14 amino acids. The CDR3 nucleotides are TGTGCCAGCTCACCAGAACAGTCCCCCTATGGCTACACCTTC. Translating it yields CASSPEQSPYGYTF.

Regarding this clone: At one end, the junction sequence differs from germline, possibly due to a read error. The chain combines TRBV6-5 with TRBJ1-1, with 8 nucleotides matching TRBD1. This CDR3 region has 14 residues. CDR1 MNHEY and CDR2 SVGAGI come from the germline V gene. CDR3 in amino acids: CASSNSRTGIEAFF. The CDR3 nucleotides read TGTGCCAGCAGTAACTCGCGGACAGGGATTGAAGCTTTCTTT.

This chain uses TRBV28 with TRBJ1-2; no clear D gene. Germline CDR1 MDHEN, CDR2 SYDVKM. V lost 2 bases, J lost 6 bases, and 4 bases lay in between. This CDR3 spans 11 amino acids. CDR3: CASSLRDGYTF. The DNA of the CDR3 is TGTGCCAGCAGTTTACGTGATGGCTACACCTTC.

CDR3 loop: CASSQDVGRGQFF. DNA for the CDR3: TGCGCCAGCAGCCAAGATGTCGGGCGGGGGCAGTTCTTC. The J gene is TRBJ2-1, the V gene TRBV4-1; possibly TRBD2 for D (6 bases). Germline CDR1 reads MGHRA; CDR2 reads YSYEKL. CDR3 size: 13 residues. The V gene lost 0 bases and the J gene lost 12 bases, with 12 bases spanning the gap.